These T cell receptor beta chains were read from a single sample in a study of glioma-infiltrating T cells. TCRdb passed the multiplex PCR reads through MiXCR, listing each CDR3 protein once. Of some 40,000 distinct CDR3 sequences in the sample, 20% to 25% were seen once. The source material was glioma tissue, nonneoplastic brain tissue, or PBMCs (not recorded which). The receptors come from a human donor with low-grade glioma or glioblastoma, undergoing nonglioma brain surgery, or in good health (not recorded which). CDR3s include the opening cysteine and the closing phenylalanine or tryptophan.

v_gene	j_gene	CDR3aa
TRBV4-2	TRBJ2-1	CASSQGTSATSYNEQFF
TRBV20-1	TRBJ1-1	CSADRDAGAAEAFF
TRBV2	TRBJ2-5	CASSTEPGVQETQYF
TRBV27	TRBJ2-7	CASSSLADTYEQYF
TRBV11-2	TRBJ2-7	CASSLLVTIRDSYEQYF
TRBV6-6	TRBJ1-6	CASSYSMAPAYNSPLHF
TRBV19	TRBJ2-1	CASSFRLAGGPGNEQFF
TRBV18	TRBJ1-6	CASSSTGFESPLHF
TRBV6-6	TRBJ2-7	CASSYRAGLQGTYEQYF
TRBV5-4	TRBJ1-1	CASSVRAGNTEAFF
TRBV27	TRBJ1-2	CASSLIGPAYGYTF
TRBV5-6	TRBJ2-3	CASSLASRWTDTQYF
TRBV20-1	TRBJ2-6	CSAVDSRRPSGANVLTF